This entry is about one T cell receptor (beta chain). These data are taken from a study of sequential checkpoint blockade in melanoma. Turning to the study itself: First-line arms were nivolumab then ipilimumab, or the reverse, randomized 1:1. Both treatment sequences were followed by maintenance nivolumab.

The CDR3 contains 13 residues. With 3 bases removed from V and 3 bases from J, the gap between germline ends came to 6 bases. Germline lookup yields CDR1 SGHVS and CDR2 FNYEAQ. The method was immunoSEQ multiplex PCR; TCRdb's version includes in-frame clones alone and lacks a portion of them. Among tens of thousands of clones listed, 83% were seen once. The treatment here: randomized to nivolumab then ipilimumab (arm A) or the reverse (arm B). The clonotype comes from a human donor with melanoma. The sequenced sample was CD8+ T cells sorted from blood (inferred from file names), obtained from a patient given nivolumab and ipilimumab in sequence. The V and J genes are TRBV7-6 and TRBJ2-1; weak D call: TRBD1 (5 bases). The CDR3 DNA is TGTGCCAGCAGCTTCGACAGCTACAATGAGCAGTTCTTC. Translated: CASSFDSYNEQFF.